This TCR beta chain is from a study of metastatic and nonmetastatic thyroid tumors. The wider study: Repertoires were compared across blood and tumor or nodule tissue from malignant and benign thyroid patients.

About this clone: Its antigen is as yet unknown.

No treatment of any kind had been given to any patient before thyroid surgery. Study-wide results and limits: According to reports, the diversity of TCR beta was significantly higher in malignant thyroid tumors than in benign nodules, and this held in both blood and tumor samples.

In the study's own analysis: Differences in CDR3 between clinicopathological groups were drawn on to build a classifier intended to discriminate distant-metastatic papillary thyroid cancer patients. With MiXCR, TCRdb called clones anew from the PCR reads. The V and J calls come from TCRdb's annotation, not from the publication. The table lists approximately 60,000 clones, 25% to 35% of them singletons. The CDR3 is 14 amino acids. Germline-derived CDR1 and CDR2 are SGHRS and YFSETQ. The V end lost 4 bases, the J end lost 7 bases, and 17 bases lay between the germline ends. This receptor was identified in a female donor with papillary thyroid cancer or a benign thyroid nodule (not recorded which). Some clones in this sample may be carry-over from other donors' samples. Material for sequencing was blood. The chain couples TRBV5-1 to TRBJ1-2, with a weak D call TRBD1 (6 bases). CDR3 nucleotide sequence: TGCGCCAGCAGCCCGCCCACAGGGCTCGGTGGCTACACCTTC. As protein: CASSPPTGLGGYTF.